Following are 9 T cell receptor beta chains from one sample sequenced in a study of identical twins' blood T cells. TCRdb re-called the 5' RACE reads through MiXCR, storing one row per CDR3 protein. This table has a few hundred thousand distinct CDR3 sequences, roughly 30% appearing once. The sequencing sample was made of PBMCs. The receptors shown here come from a woman aged 18-49 years in good health.

This chain joins TRBV7-2 and TRBJ1-2, with 7 bases lining up with TRBD1. The CDR3 is 17 residues long. Germline V gene lookup returns CDR1 SGHTA and CDR2 FQGNSA. Germline trimming cut 6 bases from V and 5 bases from J; bases unmatched to any gene: 18. CDR3 protein: CASRSPSTAGTAYGYTF. CDR3 DNA: TGTGCCAGCAGATCCCCCTCGACCGCCGGGACAGCTTATGGCTACACCTTC.

This clonotype was seen more than once but under ten times. Here the CDR3 reads CASSLVSGSTDTQYF. DNA of the CDR3: TGTGCCAGCAGCTTAGTTAGCGGAAGCACAGATACGCAGTATTTT. J is TRBJ2-3 and V is TRBV7-6; maybe TRBD2 (6 bases). Germline CDR1 and CDR2: SGHVS and FNYEAQ. Trimming stripped 1 base from V and 0 bases from J, with 8 bases between. There are 15 residues in the CDR3.

This clonotype showed up just a few times. The V call is TRBV7-9, the J call TRBJ1-5; D not resolved. CDR1 is SEHNR, CDR2 FQNEAQ, per germline (reference sequence). The CDR3 extends over 14 amino acids. The V gene lost 2 bases and the J gene lost 0 bases, with 5 bases spanning the gap. The CDR3 protein is CASSLQNSNQPQHF. The CDR3 DNA sequence: TGTGCCAGCAGCTTACAGAATAGCAATCAGCCCCAGCATTTT.

This clonotype was recorded a few times. The chain joins TRBV20-1 to TRBJ1-4; 7 nucleotides align to TRBD1. CDR1 and CDR2 from the germline V gene are DFQATT and SNEGSKA (reference sequence). This CDR3 is 13 amino acids long. The V segment lost 6 bases and the J segment 8 bases; nucleotides outside the gene matches: 9. The CDR3: CSARQTGLEKLFF. In DNA, the CDR3 is TGCAGTGCCCGCCAGACAGGGCTGGAAAAACTGTTTTTT.

This clonotype was recorded a few times. The chain links TRBV19 to TRBJ2-3, with 7 bases fitting TRBD2. CDR1 LNHDA and CDR2 SQIVND come from the germline V gene (reference sequence). The CDR3 totals 13 residues. J gave up 6 bases and V 5 bases, and 5 bases lay outside the gene matches. The chain's CDR3 is CASSPDGRDTQYF. In DNA, the CDR3 is TGTGCCAGTAGTCCGGACGGGAGGGATACGCAGTATTTT.

There are a few counts of this clonotype. The chain has TRBV28 and TRBJ1-6; the match to TRBD1 covers 8 bases. V lost 8 bases and J lost 12; bases outside the gene matches: 15. Germline V gene sequence: CDR1 MDHEN, CDR2 SYDVKM. This CDR3 contains 15 residues. The CDR3, as DNA: TGTGCCAGCCTCGGGGCTCCTAGGACAGGGCAACCCCTCCACTTT. Protein product: CASLGAPRTGQPLHF.

V and J are TRBV20-1 and TRBJ1-5; possibly TRBD1 for D (5 bases). The V end was cut by 0 bases, the J end by 4 bases, with 13 bases between. Germline V lookup: CDR1 DFQATT, CDR2 SNEGSKA (reference sequence). The CDR3 length is 15 residues. The CDR3 DNA sequence: TGCAGTGCTAGAGACGGAGGGGCAGGGAATCAGCCCCAGCATTTT. Its protein is CSARDGGAGNQPQHF.

This clonotype was detected only once. A read error may produce the germline difference seen at one junction end. V and J are TRBV20-1 and TRBJ2-2; 7 nucleotides match TRBD1. From germline, CDR1 is DFQATT and CDR2 SNEGSKA (reference sequence). The CDR3 is made up of 16 amino acids. The DNA of the CDR3 is TGCAGTGCCCCTAACCTAGGGGGCGGAGACACCGAGGAGCTGTTTTTT. It codes for CSAPNLGGGDTEELFF.

A few counts support this clonotype. The rearrangement uses TRBV6-5 and TRBJ2-3; D possibly matches TRBD1 or TRBD2 (5 bases each). V dropped 0 bases and J dropped 2 bases, with 12 bases sitting between them. Germline lookup yields CDR1 MNHEY and CDR2 SVGAGI. The CDR3 has 16 residues. The CDR3 nucleotides are TGTGCCAGCAGTTACTCCCCCGGGGCCTACACAGATACGCAGTATTTT. It translates to CASSYSPGAYTDTQYF.